This T cell receptor (beta chain) is from a study of T-cell reconstitution after alpha-beta-depleted transplantation in children. Library preparation (for TCRbeta) was performed with unique molecular identifiers. TCRdb re-called the PCR reads through MiXCR, storing one row per CDR3 protein. The sample holds almost 600,000 distinct CDR3 sequences, 25% to 30% seen once. V lost 3 bases and J lost 4, with 9 bases in between. The germline V gene encodes CDR1 LNHDA and CDR2 SQIVND (reference sequence). CDR3 length: 13 residues. Whole-study results and caveats: Approximately two months post-transplant, alpha-beta T cells reportedly originated from several hundred expanded graft clones. T cells produced anew were the main source of T-cell counts and diversity one year after transplant.

This clonotype was counted between two and nine times. Its antigen is unknown. The V and J genes are TRBV19 and TRBJ1-2; D is ambiguous. This TCR was sampled from a boy in the first two years of life with Wiskott-Aldrich syndrome, due to receive a stem cell transplant. The sequencing here drew on PBMCs, taken before TCRalphabeta/CD19-depleted stem cell transplant. The CDR3 nucleotides read TGTGCCAGTAGTATCGGTGGAACCTATGGCTACACCTTC. This codes for CASSIGGTYGYTF.